This T cell receptor beta chain is drawn from a study of cytomegalovirus exposure and HLA in healthy donors. Overall study results and limits: The CMV antigen specificity of a few CMV-associated chains was confirmed through in vitro analysis.

To note about this clone: Its antigen remains unknown.

Produced via immunoSEQ multiplex PCR; TCRdb's table is partial and in-frame only. The sample consists of some 80,000 clones, roughly 96% of them appearing once. This CDR3 comprises 15 residues. CDR1 and CDR2 (germline): SQVTM, ANQGSEA. V was pared by 4 bases and J by 4 bases, with 13 bases of the junction left unmatched. This TCR was recovered from a woman under 30 in good health and CMV-seronegative. The source material was PBMCs. This chain links TRBV29-1 with TRBJ2-7; TRBD2 aligns across 7 bases. CDR3 loop: CSVAGGESSGYEQYF. Here the CDR3 DNA reads TGCAGCGTTGCGGGGGGAGAAAGTTCAGGGTACGAGCAGTACTTC.